The T cell receptor beta chain described here comes from a study of shared clonotypes between healthy human individuals. Study summary: Each donor's CD8 memory used one plate, CD8 naive two, each CD4 subset three.

Only CD45RO-negative cells positively selected for CCR7 counted as naive CD8 cells, so terminally differentiated effector memory CD45RA+ cells were excluded. The authors distributed each subset's genomic DNA evenly over several immunoSEQ plates. Assay used: immunoSEQ multiplex PCR; TCRdb lists only in-frame clones, some missing. This sample carries roughly 1,800,000 clones, around 96% of them seen once, and the ten largest clones take roughly 1.2%. Only a few counts were recorded for this clone. Its specificity is not known. Germline V gives CDR1 SGHNT, CDR2 YYREEE (reference sequence). V gave up 0 bases and J gave up 6 bases, with 9 bases separating them. CDR3 length: 13 residues. Study-wide results and limits: Across subsets, estimated richness was generally greater for naive than for memory populations. Clonotypes that were shared across a handful of donors made up around 5% of naive CD4 clonotypes.

Sequences were obtained from naive CD8+ T cells sorted from blood. The rearrangement uses TRBV5-4 and TRBJ1-1; the D is unclear. The clonotype comes from a man aged 18 to 29 in good health. DNA of the CDR3: TGTGCCAGCAGCTTGGAGGGAAGCGCTGAAGCTTTCTTT. Translating gives CASSLEGSAEAFF.